Following are 13 T cell receptor beta chains from one sample sequenced in a study of beta chain features in type 1 diabetes. Overall study results and limits: All four CD4+ subsets of Type 1 diabetes patients contained TCRB CDR3s that were moderately but significantly shorter.

The antigens of these receptors remain unknown. Expressed TCRB transcripts were sequenced, since all the RNA that had been isolated was reverse transcribed. Sequenced by immunoSEQ multiplex PCR; TCRdb stores in-frame clones only, minus some. Among about 150,000 clones, approximately 10% were seen once, and the ten largest hold around 0.48%. Sequenced input: central memory CD4+ T cells from blood. The receptors were gathered from a man aged 30-40 years with type 1 diabetes.

This clone has more than one count but fewer than ten. The chain has TRBV16 and TRBJ1-1; D gene unclear. This CDR3 region has 13 residues. Trimming left V 4 bases short and J 3 bases short, with 9 bases between. Germline V gives CDR1 KGHSY, CDR2 FQNENV. This CDR3 is CASSPIMYTEAFF. In DNA, the CDR3 is TGTGCCAGCAGCCCCATCATGTACACTGAAGCTTTCTTT.

This clone was seen more than once but under ten times. This chain uses TRBV28 with TRBJ2-1, with D maybe TRBD2 (6 bases). The CDR3 loop spans 17 amino acids. V was shortened by 4 bases and J by 0 bases, with 16 bases between the two germline ends. The V gene's germline CDR1 is MDHEN and CDR2 SYDVKM. The CDR3 DNA follows: TGTGCCAGCAGTTCTCCCATAGGTAGCGGCTCCTACAATGAGCAGTTCTTC. As protein: CASSSPIGSGSYNEQFF.

This rearrangement joins TRBV6-5 to TRBJ1-2, with 7 bases matching TRBD1. J lost 1 base, V lost 0 bases, and 2 bases had no gene match. Germline CDR1 and CDR2: MNHEY and SVGAGI. CDR3 length equals 15 residues. The CDR3 DNA follows: TGTGCCAGCAGTTACTCGGGACAGCATAACTATGGCTACACCTTC. It encodes CASSYSGQHNYGYTF.

The chain has TRBV7-9 and TRBJ2-1; D might be TRBD2 (6 bases). CDR3 size: 15 residues. Germline assignment: CDR1 SEHNR and CDR2 FQNEAQ (reference sequence). V was clipped by 5 bases and J by 6 bases, with 17 bases between them. The CDR3 loop reads CASSPGARLGNEQFF. Here the CDR3 DNA reads TGTGCCAGCAGCCCAGGCGCGCGACTAGGCAATGAGCAGTTCTTC.

This clone came up a few times. In DNA, the CDR3 is TGTGCCAGCAGCTCAAACCCCTTAGCGGGAGGGCCCAATGAGCAGTTCTTC. As protein: CASSSNPLAGGPNEQFF. The V gene is TRBV7-2, the J gene TRBJ2-1, with 11 bases identical to TRBD2. Germline CDR1 and CDR2: SGHTA and FQGNSA. Germline trimming cut 4 bases from V and 6 bases from J; bases unmatched to any gene: 11. The CDR3 sequence is 17 residues long.

This clone was picked up a small number of times. This rearrangement joins TRBV28 to TRBJ1-2; tentatively, D is TRBD1 (5 bases). Germline V gene lookup returns CDR1 MDHEN and CDR2 SYDVKM. V dropped 6 bases and J dropped 3 bases, with 14 bases sitting between them. The CDR3 runs 14 residues. CDR3 coding DNA: TGTGCCAGCAGCGTTCCGGGACTCTACTATGGCTACACCTTC. Protein product: CASSVPGLYYGYTF.

V usage is TRBV19 and J usage is TRBJ1-5; perhaps TRBD1 as D (5 bases). CDR1 is LNHDA, CDR2 SQIVND, per germline (reference sequence). Trimming took 5 bases from V and 4 from J, leaving 6 bases between them. The CDR3 totals 12 residues. The CDR3 sequence is CASSGGNQPQHF. Written as DNA, the CDR3 is TGTGCCAGTAGTGGGGGGAATCAGCCCCAGCATTTT.

This clone was picked up a small number of times. CDR3 coding DNA: TGTGCCAGCAGCTTAGCGGTAACCTACGAGCAGTACTTC. This sequence encodes CASSLAVTYEQYF. This chain links TRBV11-2 with TRBJ2-7; D gene ambiguous. The V gene's germline CDR1 is SGHAT and CDR2 FQNNGV. V was cut by 1 base and J by 2 bases, with 6 bases left in between. The CDR3 consists of 13 residues.

A word on this clone: The sample contains more than one DNA sequence encoding this CDR3. This chain links TRBV5-1 with TRBJ2-1; possibly TRBD1 for D (6 bases). The CDR3 runs 14 residues. The V gene lost 1 base and the J gene lost 4 bases, with 9 bases spanning the gap. Germline V CDR1 and CDR2: SGHRS, YFSETQ. DNA of the CDR3: TGCGCCAGCAGCTTGAGGACAGCATACAATGAGCAGTTCTTC. Amino acid sequence: CASSLRTAYNEQFF.

This clone turned up a few times. The rearrangement joins TRBV2 to TRBJ2-2, with 9 bases fitting TRBD2. V shed 4 bases and J 2 bases; nucleotides not matched to a gene: 2. Germline-derived CDR1 and CDR2 are SNHLY and FYNNEI. The length of the CDR3 is 15 residues. In DNA, the CDR3 is TGTGCCAGCAGTGGACTAGCGGATAACACCGGGGAGCTGTTTTTT. It codes for CASSGLADNTGELFF.

This clone was seen a few times. This chain connects TRBV2 to TRBJ1-5, with D possibly being TRBD1 (5 bases). The CDR3 totals 15 residues. V was shortened by 5 bases and J by 1 base, with 12 bases between the two germline ends. Germline loops: CDR1 SNHLY, CDR2 FYNNEI. The CDR3 DNA reads TGTGCCAGCAGTATGTCGGGGGGGAGCAATCAGCCCCAGCATTTT. Its protein is CASSMSGGSNQPQHF. Full variable domain (rest looked up from reference TRBV2 and TRBJ1-5): EPEVTQTPSHQVTQMGQEVILRCVPISNHLYFYWYRQILGQKVEFLVSFYNNEISEKSEIFDDQFSVERPDGSNFTLKIRSTKLEDSAMYFCASSMSGGSNQPQHFGDGTRLSIL.

This sequence joins TRBV10-3 and TRBJ2-1, with TRBD2 as a possible D gene (6 bases). Germline values: CDR1 ENHRY, CDR2 SYGVKD. V was shortened by 2 bases and J by 7 bases, with 15 bases between the two germline ends. The CDR3 runs 15 residues. CDR3 sequence (DNA): TGTGCCATCAGTGAGCATGCCGGGACTGCAAATGAGCAGTTCTTC. Translation gives CAISEHAGTANEQFF.

The V gene is TRBV7-2, the J gene TRBJ2-7, with 7 bases aligning to TRBD1. The V gene's germline CDR1 is SGHTA and CDR2 FQGNSA. CDR3 length: 15 residues. V was clipped by 5 bases and J by 2 bases; unmatched bases: 9. DNA of the CDR3: TGTGCCAGCAGCATTACCTCGGACAGGACCTACGAGCAGTACTTC. It is translated as CASSITSDRTYEQYF.